This T cell receptor beta chain was retrieved from a study of cytomegalovirus exposure and HLA in healthy donors (dated by TCRdb to the late 2010s). Concerning the study at large: In an earlier analysis of several hundred of the donors, roughly 300 Gb of sequence data and about 110 million unique TCR beta sequences from roughly 180 million T cells were reported. Roughly 320 gigabases of sequencing data and around 85 million unique TCR sequences made up an early release that covered approximately 620 HLA-typed donors. Among the roughly 390 genotyped donors, more than 70% belonged to the genetic ancestry cluster associated with self-reported Caucasian donors. The study aimed to test whether cataloging public T cell receptors could reveal signatures of past pathogen exposure. The study used immunosequencing to profile the T cell repertoires of approximately 640 subjects and linked those repertoires to cytomegalovirus serostatus. Along with the roughly 670-subject first cohort, a separate validation cohort of more than 90 different subjects was used. The study combined high-throughput TCR immunosequencing, statistical association of individual TCRs with disease status, and machine learning to predict cytomegalovirus infection status. In a later analysis, previously published TCR beta repertoires from about 670 donors were re-analyzed and high-resolution HLA genotyping was added so that TCR occurrence patterns could be studied. The later analysis used no new phenotypic data to find candidate immune exposures, relying instead on TCR beta sequences and their occurrence across donors. To decide whether each TCR beta V gene segment behaved as functional or pseudogenic, an earlier analysis of nearly 600 of the donors relied on high-throughput TCR beta sequencing. Donor age, sex, ethnicity and CMV serostatus were collected together with the repertoire data. In a later genetic analysis, genome-wide SNP genotypes for about 65% of the roughly 670 donors were used, and that subset was treated as a discovery cohort. Every discovery cohort repertoire had been produced on one sequencing platform. HLA typing included class I and class II loci at four-digit resolution. Typing coverage differed by locus: A, B, C, DRB1 and DQB1 were typed in roughly 620-630 donors, DQA1 in 522, DPA1 in 600 to 610, and DPB1 in roughly 450. Roughly five DR-DQ haplotypes were handled as single units for association and clustering because linkage in the cohort was strong. Among under 450 genotyped donors of the cohort, an average of about 240,000 unique TCR beta nucleotide sequences were sequenced per donor, around 18% of them non-productive. Study-level results and caveats: The earlier analysis of 587 of the donors excluded some 15 rarely observed V segments, including chromosome 9 orphons, because counts were too low. In a later analysis, most CMV-associated TCR beta chains were found to appear HLA-restricted, with HLA associations seemingly driven largely by CMV exposure. According to a later analysis, parvovirus B19, influenza, CMV and Epstein-Barr virus appeared linked to several top co-occurrence clusters. A cluster of highly shared sequence variants was judged likely to represent a technical artifact of the sequencing pipeline. A further reported finding was that TCR beta sequences accurately predicted the HLA-A and HLA-B alleles for most subjects in the first cohort. While some public TCRs were present in many individuals, most TCR sequences turned up only very rarely across donors. The classifier was reported to diagnose cytomegalovirus status with high specificity and sensitivity in both the original and validation cohorts. A later analysis found that TCR association rates varied across HLA loci, with DRB1 alleles showing the most associated TCRs and HLA-C alleles the fewest. Sequencing depth was assumed to be roughly uniform across donors in the presence/absence analyses, though that assumption may not hold. Some IMGT-functional V segments, including TRBV6-2 and TRBV6-3, could not be told apart with the 87-base-pair reads, so those segments were excluded. For the cohort, immune exposure information was limited to CMV serostatus. In a later genetic analysis, a missense DCLRE1C variant was associated with V-gene and J-gene trimming of TCR beta chains, and the association was replicated in an independent cohort. Compared with equally common non-associated chains, HLA-associated TCR beta chains in a later analysis were more clonally expanded and had lower generation probabilities. Broadly in line with IMGT annotations, most TCR beta V segments showed up in productive rearrangements about 87% or about 30% of the time in an earlier analysis of approximately 640 of the donors. Because HLA typing was unavailable for some donors at each locus, only the typed subset was used in association tests. Correlated functional status among segregating V segments might reflect linkage disequilibrium, but an unknown experimental factor could not be ruled out. Specific HLA alleles were associated with 18,000 or so TCR beta sequences at a false discovery rate of 0.05 in a later analysis. When HLA alleles, especially DR and DQ, strongly co-occurred, TCR associations were difficult to assign to individual alleles. The study listed 164 TCR beta chains as associated with cytomegalovirus. Compared with the approximately 670-donor mean, donors in an Asian-associated ancestry cluster had fewer N-insertions in productive TCRs, according to a later genetic analysis. It was suggested by the authors that the approach could potentially be generalized to other disease states and immunological phenotypes. In this cohort, only TCR beta chains were sequenced, and detectable features were limited by the absence of alpha or paired-chain data. Three of the identified cytomegalovirus-associated TCR beta chains were confirmed in vitro to be specific for cytomegalovirus antigens.

The CDR3 numbers 12 residues from cysteine through phenylalanine. Here the CDR3 DNA is all that survives: 36 bases in frame from base 1. Relative to germline, V is 5 bases shorter and J is 5 bases shorter, with 9 bases between their ends. The germline V gene sets CDR1 to SGHAT and CDR2 to FQNNGV. The cohort consisted of 666 healthy bone marrow donors. At the time of sampling, every cohort member was nominally healthy, though immune exposures that went unrecorded were likely present. The donor tested CMV seropositive and was one of the 289 seropositive cohort members. Every donor gave a peripheral blood sample, and the peripheral blood mononuclear cells from that sample were used for TCR beta sequencing. The Qiagen DNeasy Blood Extraction Kit was used to extract genomic DNA from the blood cell samples. This clone showed up many times. The specificity of this receptor is unknown. There are no base qualities to consult, and no much larger clone falls within one base.

Receptor libraries were prepared by the immunoSEQ multiplex PCR assay. For the multiplex PCR, a mixture combining 60 forward primers for TCR Vbeta segments and 13 reverse primers for TCR Jbeta segments was used. A multiplex PCR assay on genomic DNA amplified the CDR3 region of rearranged TCR beta genes. Amplified TCR beta libraries were sequenced as 87-base-pair reads on the Illumina HiSeq System. The authors' pipeline ran thus. A later analysis counted some 80 million unique TCR beta chains across the 550 to 700 repertoires, and around 12 million of these chains were shared by at least two donors. Raw reads were error-corrected and collapsed into unique sequences with a nearest-neighbor algorithm that merged closely related sequences to remove PCR and sequencing errors. Alignment of CDR3 sequences to IMGT reference sequences was used to assign V, D and J gene segments. Each retained sequence needed at least a six-nucleotide match to both a V gene segment and a J gene segment. Rearrangements were classified as productive when the CDR3 lacked stop codons and remained in frame with V and J, and all other rearrangements were classified as non-productive. CDR3 was defined according to IMGT convention as the region running from the second conserved V-encoded cysteine to the conserved J-encoded phenylalanine. Sequences without an unambiguous match to a single V gene segment were excluded from the earlier analysis of 587 of the donors. In an earlier analysis of 587 of the donors, V segments were called functional above 56.7% productive rearrangements and were called segregating when the between-donor standard deviation exceeded 5%. A statistical classification framework was developed to diagnose cytomegalovirus status using the catalog of TCR beta chain sequences. In a later analysis, V and J genes were assigned by comparing TCR nucleotide sequences against IMGT/GENE-DB human TR gene sequences. Using the TCRdist pipeline, a later analysis assigned CDR3 sequences along with most-parsimonious VDJ recombination scenarios. In a later analysis, every TCR beta chain was defined by the combination of its CDR3 amino acid sequence and its V-gene family, and reads without a unique V-gene family were dropped. As a way to deal with suspected cross-contamination and a sequencing artifact, a later analysis dropped approximately 570 nucleotide sequences that were highly shared and had low generation probability. In a later analysis, a clonal expansion index was calculated for each public chain from normalized within-repertoire ranks of inferred template counts. In a later analysis, generation probabilities were computed with a VDJ recombination model fitted to out-of-frame rearrangements, and the resulting probabilities were checked against IGoR. A later analysis scored TCR-TCR, TCR-HLA and TCR-CMV co-occurrence with hypergeometric tests, applying a repertoire-size bias correction to TCR pairs. In a later analysis, false discovery rates were estimated by permuting HLA or CMV assignments 20 times. A later analysis grouped co-occurring TCRs with DBSCAN, adding TCRdist sequence similarity when clustering within HLA-allele-positive subsets. For co-occurrence clustering, repertoires with fewer than 30,000 or more than 120,000 public chains were excluded, along with 5 or 6 repertoires with anomalous nucleotide sharing. TCRdb obtained this table from immuneACCESS and retained in-frame rearrangements with V and J assigned. These tables miss some clones; where compared with another copy, unresolved V genes account for less than half of the shortfall, and the remainder is unexplained. V, J and clone size derive from that table, while D and trimming were established from the DNA sequence. Present in this sample are some 140,000 clones, over 75% of which were seen just once. The ten largest clones capture approximately 8.2% of the sample.

Sequencing was performed on PBMCs. The TCR sequence derives from a woman aged 45 to 65 in good health and CMV-seropositive. The rearrangement combines TRBV11-2 with TRBJ2-5; the D gene is perhaps TRBD1, from 6 matching bases. The CDR3: CASSPGDETQYF. The nucleotide sequence is TGTGCCAGCAGCCCAGGGGACGAGACCCAGTACTTC.